These T cell receptor beta chains were read from a single sample in a study of blood T cells in healthy people across ages. Using its own MiXCR run on the 5' RACE reads, TCRdb lists one record per CDR3 protein. This sample has about 280,000 distinct CDR3 sequences, with around 30% found just once. Sequences were obtained from blood. These receptors came from a woman aged 70 to 79 in good health. CDR3s include the opening cysteine and the closing phenylalanine or tryptophan. A D gene is named only where the DNA matches it firmly. The size field is filled for only some rows; it gives once, few, many or a size class.

cdr3_nt: TGTGCCATCAGTGCTACAGTGGGGGAAGGCTACACCTTC; cdr3_aa: CAISATVGEGYTF; v_call: TRBV10-3; j_call: TRBJ1-2; clone_size: few; d_call: NA
cdr3_nt: TGTGCCAGCAGTTACTCGCTACTAGCGGGATACTACGAGCAGTACTTC; cdr3_aa: CASSYSLLAGYYEQYF; v_call: TRBV6-5; j_call: TRBJ2-7; clone_size: NA; d_call: TRBD2
cdr3_nt: TGTGCCAGCAGTAGAAGCAATCTAGGCAACGCCATATATTTT; cdr3_aa: CASSRSNLGNAIYF; v_call: TRBV6-5; j_call: TRBJ1-3; clone_size: NA; d_call: NA
cdr3_nt: TGCGCCAGCAGCCGTTGGACAAACACTGAAGCTTTCTTT; cdr3_aa: CASSRWTNTEAFF; v_call: TRBV5-1; j_call: TRBJ1-1; clone_size: NA; d_call: NA
cdr3_nt: TGTGCCAGCTCAGGAGCGGGAGCAGAAGAGACCCAGTACTTC; cdr3_aa: CASSGAGAEETQYF; v_call: TRBV18; j_call: TRBJ2-5; clone_size: few; d_call: TRBD2
cdr3_nt: TGTGCCAGCAGCTCCGGACTAGCGGGGGCCGGAGATACGCAGTATTTT; cdr3_aa: CASSSGLAGAGDTQYF; v_call: TRBV9; j_call: TRBJ2-3; clone_size: NA; d_call: TRBD2
cdr3_nt: TGTGCCAGCAGCTTTTCTAGCGCGTGGGCTGGCGAGCAGTACTTC; cdr3_aa: CASSFSSAWAGEQYF; v_call: TRBV7-9; j_call: TRBJ2-7; clone_size: NA; d_call: NA
cdr3_nt: TGTGCCAGCAGTTTAAGGTGGGGAGATACGCAGTATTTT; cdr3_aa: CASSLRWGDTQYF; v_call: TRBV12-3/TRBV12-4; j_call: TRBJ2-3; clone_size: NA; d_call: NA
cdr3_nt: TGTGCCAGCAGTTCCCGACAGGGGAACTATGGCTACACCTTC; cdr3_aa: CASSSRQGNYGYTF; v_call: TRBV6-5; j_call: TRBJ1-2; clone_size: few; d_call: TRBD1
cdr3_nt: TGTGCCAGCAGCACTAGCGCTACTTTTGGGGAGCTGTTTTTT; cdr3_aa: CASSTSATFGELFF; v_call: TRBV7-3; j_call: TRBJ2-2; clone_size: NA; d_call: TRBD2
cdr3_nt: TGCAGCGTCCGACTAGCGGGAAACCAAGAGACCCAGTACTTC; cdr3_aa: CSVRLAGNQETQYF; v_call: TRBV29-1; j_call: TRBJ2-5; clone_size: many; d_call: TRBD2
cdr3_nt: TGTGCCAGCAGTTCCTACGGGGACAGAACCTACGAGCAGTACTTC; cdr3_aa: CASSSYGDRTYEQYF; v_call: TRBV28; j_call: TRBJ2-7; clone_size: many; d_call: TRBD1
cdr3_nt: TGTGCCACCAGCAGAGAGCGGGCGAAAGGCAATGAGCAGTTCTTC; cdr3_aa: CATSRERAKGNEQFF; v_call: TRBV15; j_call: TRBJ2-1; clone_size: NA; d_call: NA
cdr3_nt: TGTGCCATCAGTGACGGAGGGCAGGGGAATTCACCCCTCCACTTT; cdr3_aa: CAISDGGQGNSPLHF; v_call: TRBV10-3; j_call: TRBJ1-6; clone_size: few; d_call: NA
cdr3_nt: TGTGCCAGCAGACTAGCGGGAGGTGGTCGAGCCAAAAACATTCAGTACTTC; cdr3_aa: CASRLAGGGRAKNIQYF; v_call: TRBV6-2/TRBV6-3; j_call: TRBJ2-4; clone_size: NA; d_call: TRBD2
cdr3_nt: TGCAGTGCTAGAACGGGCGGACAGGGGAGCTATGGCTACACCTTC; cdr3_aa: CSARTGGQGSYGYTF; v_call: TRBV20-1; j_call: TRBJ1-2; clone_size: few; d_call: TRBD1
cdr3_nt: TGTGCCAGCAGCGTACGAGGCTCGGGGGAGACCCAGTACTTC; cdr3_aa: CASSVRGSGETQYF; v_call: TRBV9; j_call: TRBJ2-5; clone_size: NA; d_call: NA
cdr3_nt: TGTGCCAGCAGTTCGAACCCTTCCTACGAGCAGTACTTC; cdr3_aa: CASSSNPSYEQYF; v_call: TRBV27; j_call: TRBJ2-7; clone_size: few; d_call: NA
cdr3_nt: TGTGCCATCAGTGACCAGGGGGGCATTCAGTACTTC; cdr3_aa: CAISDQGGIQYF; v_call: TRBV10-3; j_call: TRBJ2-4; clone_size: many; d_call: NA
cdr3_nt: TGTGCCAGCAGCCAGAGCGTTGAGGCCTATAATTCACCCCTCCACTTT; cdr3_aa: CASSQSVEAYNSPLHF; v_call: TRBV3-1; j_call: TRBJ1-6; clone_size: NA; d_call: NA
cdr3_nt: TGTGCCAGCAGTTACAAGGTTTCGCTCTACTACGAGCAGTACTTC; cdr3_aa: CASSYKVSLYYEQYF; v_call: TRBV6-6; j_call: TRBJ2-7; clone_size: NA; d_call: NA
cdr3_nt: TGTGCCAGCAGCTTCGCCTCGGCGGGTGGGGCCAACGTCCTGACTTTC; cdr3_aa: CASSFASAGGANVLTF; v_call: TRBV7-9; j_call: TRBJ2-6; clone_size: few; d_call: NA
cdr3_nt: TGCAGTGCTAGAGGGACTGGGGGCATTCAGTACTTC; cdr3_aa: CSARGTGGIQYF; v_call: TRBV20-1; j_call: TRBJ2-4; clone_size: NA; d_call: NA
cdr3_nt: TGTGCCAGCAGCTTAGATAATATCCCGAGCTCCTACAATGAGCAGTTCTTC; cdr3_aa: CASSLDNIPSSYNEQFF; v_call: TRBV11-2; j_call: TRBJ2-1; clone_size: NA; d_call: NA
cdr3_nt: TGTGCCAGCAGCGTAGCACTAGCGGGGGGGTTCACAGATACGCAGTATTTT; cdr3_aa: CASSVALAGGFTDTQYF; v_call: TRBV9; j_call: TRBJ2-3; clone_size: NA; d_call: TRBD2
cdr3_nt: TGCAGTGCTGCACACCCAACTAATGAAAAACTGTTTTTT; cdr3_aa: CSAAHPTNEKLFF; v_call: TRBV20-1; j_call: TRBJ1-4; clone_size: NA; d_call: NA
cdr3_nt: TGTGCCATCAGTGGGGGTGGGGAGCAGTACTTC; cdr3_aa: CAISGGGEQYF; v_call: TRBV10-3; j_call: TRBJ2-7; clone_size: many; d_call: NA
cdr3_nt: TGTGCCATCAGCACAGGGGTGAACACTGAAGCTTTCTTT; cdr3_aa: CAISTGVNTEAFF; v_call: TRBV10-3; j_call: TRBJ1-1; clone_size: NA; d_call: TRBD1
cdr3_nt: TGTGCCAGCACCCCGGGGACAGGGAGCTACGAGCAGTACTTC; cdr3_aa: CASTPGTGSYEQYF; v_call: TRBV7-9; j_call: TRBJ2-7; clone_size: few; d_call: TRBD1
cdr3_nt: TGTGCCAGCAGGAGACCCGGGCGACGGAACACCGGGGAGCTGTTTTTT; cdr3_aa: CASRRPGRRNTGELFF; v_call: TRBV11-2; j_call: TRBJ2-2; clone_size: NA; d_call: NA
cdr3_nt: TGTGCCAGCAGCTTAGCCTTTTCCGGAGGCGGGGAGCTGTTTTTT; cdr3_aa: CASSLAFSGGGELFF; v_call: TRBV7-2; j_call: TRBJ2-2; clone_size: NA; d_call: NA
cdr3_nt: TGCGCCAGCAGCTTGGACAACCTCTCTGGAAACACCATATATTTT; cdr3_aa: CASSLDNLSGNTIYF; v_call: TRBV5-1; j_call: TRBJ1-3; clone_size: few; d_call: NA
cdr3_nt: TGTGCCAGCAGTTACTCGTTTGAGACCCAGTACTTC; cdr3_aa: CASSYSFETQYF; v_call: TRBV6-2/TRBV6-3; j_call: TRBJ2-5; clone_size: NA; d_call: NA
cdr3_nt: TGCAGCGTTGTTCCCGGGACCCAAGAGACCCAGTACTTC; cdr3_aa: CSVVPGTQETQYF; v_call: TRBV29-1; j_call: TRBJ2-5; clone_size: many; d_call: NA
cdr3_nt: TGCGCCAGCAGCGTCGGACAGAACTTTGCAACTAATGAAAAACTGTTTTTT; cdr3_aa: CASSVGQNFATNEKLFF; v_call: TRBV5-1; j_call: TRBJ1-4; clone_size: few; d_call: NA
cdr3_nt: TGTGCCAGCAGCCAGACGGGGGGGTCAGCGACCCAGTACTTC; cdr3_aa: CASSQTGGSATQYF; v_call: TRBV14; j_call: TRBJ2-5; clone_size: few; d_call: TRBD2
cdr3_nt: TGTGCCAGCAGTGAAGGGTCCCTCCGGGTTGCTCAGCCCCAGCATTTT; cdr3_aa: CASSEGSLRVAQPQHF; v_call: TRBV6-1; j_call: TRBJ1-5; clone_size: NA; d_call: NA
cdr3_nt: TGTGCCGGACGACAGGGAGTGACCTACGAGCAGTACTTC; cdr3_aa: CAGRQGVTYEQYF; v_call: TRBV6-6; j_call: TRBJ2-7; clone_size: NA; d_call: TRBD1
cdr3_nt: TGTGCCAGCAGGCGACTGGTACCGAGATTGGAGCTGTTTTTT; cdr3_aa: CASRRLVPRLELFF; v_call: TRBV12-3/TRBV12-4; j_call: TRBJ2-2; clone_size: NA; d_call: NA
cdr3_nt: TGTGCCAGCAGCTTAATCGGCGGACAGGGATCCTATGGCTACACCTTC; cdr3_aa: CASSLIGGQGSYGYTF; v_call: TRBV11-2; j_call: TRBJ1-2; clone_size: NA; d_call: TRBD1
cdr3_nt: TGTGCCAGCAGCCCCGGGACAGGGAGCACAGATACGCAGTATTTT; cdr3_aa: CASSPGTGSTDTQYF; v_call: TRBV14; j_call: TRBJ2-3; clone_size: NA; d_call: TRBD1
cdr3_nt: TGCGCCAGCAGCAAAGGACCGAGAGAGACCCAGTACTTC; cdr3_aa: CASSKGPRETQYF; v_call: TRBV5-1; j_call: TRBJ2-5; clone_size: NA; d_call: NA
cdr3_nt: TGCAGTGCTCCGACCAGACTCGGGGAGGCCCAGTACTTC; cdr3_aa: CSAPTRLGEAQYF; v_call: TRBV20-1; j_call: TRBJ2-5; clone_size: NA; d_call: NA